Listed here are 30 T cell receptor beta chains from one sample, sequenced in a study of T cell changes during pregnancy in multiple sclerosis. The assay was immunoSEQ multiplex PCR, and TCRdb's table has in-frame clones only and misses some. Among tens of thousands of clones listed, 75% to 95% were seen once. This specimen was CD4+ T cells from peripheral blood mononuclear cells, taken after pregnancy. These receptors all stem from a female donor in good health, enrolled as a control in a pregnancy study.

A single count supports this clone. The chain combines TRBV21-1 with TRBJ2-5; the table gives TRBD1 as D, unverified against the DNA. TRBV21-1 is a known pseudogene. The CDR3 is 15 residues long. The CDR3 DNA reads as TGTGCCAGCAGCAAGATACAGGGTCCCCAAGAGACCCAGTACTTC. Translated: CASSKIQGPQETQYF.

The chain carries TRBV14 and TRBJ1-6, with D tentatively TRBD1 (6 bases). Germline CDR1 and CDR2: SGHDN and FVKESK. V lost 2 bases and J 6 bases, leaving 11 bases between the germline ends. The CDR3 has 15 residues. CDR3 sequence: CASSQLRGGNSPLHF. CDR3 in DNA: TGTGCCAGCAGCCAATTGAGGGGGGGTAATTCACCCCTCCACTTT.

V is TRBV28 and J is TRBJ1-6; 8 nucleotides match TRBD1. Germline V gene data show CDR1 as MDHEN and CDR2 as SYDVKM. CDR3 length equals 14 residues. The V and J ends lost 7 bases and 6 bases, in that order; junction bases with no gene match: 5. CDR3 region: CASIQQGGNSPLHF. The CDR3 DNA follows: TGTGCCAGCATTCAACAGGGGGGTAATTCACCCCTCCACTTT. The variable domain in full, with the rest retrieved from reference TRBV28 and TRBJ1-6, is DVKVTQSSRYLVKRTGEKVFLECVQDMDHENMFWYRQDPGLGLRLIYFSYDVKMKEKGDIPEGYSVSREKKERFSLILESASTNQTSMYLCASIQQGGNSPLHFGNGTRLTVT.

The J gene is TRBJ1-5, the V gene TRBV7-2; D remains unclear. Germline lookup yields CDR1 SGHTA and CDR2 FQGNSA. Trimming removed 1 base at V and 4 bases at J, with 5 bases between. This CDR3 has 13 amino acids. CDR3 in DNA: TGTGCCAGCAGCTTAGGGAGGAATCAGCCCCAGCATTTT. Translated: CASSLGRNQPQHF.

The chain joins TRBV19 to TRBJ1-4, with D uncertain. V lost 4 bases to trimming and J lost 7 bases, with 10 bases between them. The V gene's germline CDR1 is LNHDA and CDR2 SQIVND (reference sequence). The CDR3 length is 13 residues. The CDR3 is CASSKGRTEKLFF. The CDR3 region has the DNA TGTGCCAGTAGTAAAGGGAGGACTGAAAAACTGTTTTTT.

The chain links TRBV5-4 to TRBJ2-5; D is uncertain. The CDR3 extends over 14 amino acids. CDR1 is SGHNT and CDR2 is YYREEE in the germline V gene (reference sequence). Trimming took 0 bases from V and 3 from J, leaving 9 bases between them. CDR3 residues: CASSLDSGKETQYF. The CDR3 nucleotides are TGTGCCAGCAGCTTGGACAGTGGAAAAGAGACCCAGTACTTC.

The chain combines TRBV4-2 with TRBJ2-1; TRBD2 aligns across 9 bases. The CDR3 is 16 amino acids. Trimming at V came to 2 bases and at J to 8 bases, leaving 10 bases not matched to a gene. The V gene's germline CDR1 is LGHNA and CDR2 YNFKEQ. The CDR3 reads CASSQLRTSDDDEQFF. The CDR3, as DNA: TGTGCCAGCAGCCAACTTCGGACTAGCGATGACGATGAGCAGTTCTTC.

This clone was picked up one time. The V gene is TRBV4-1, the J gene TRBJ1-4; D not certain. V lost 0 bases and J lost 2, with 4 bases in between. From germline, CDR1 is MGHRA and CDR2 YSYEKL. The CDR3 runs to 14 residues. CDR3: CASSQDGTNEKLFF. Here the CDR3 DNA reads TGCGCCAGCAGCCAAGACGGGACTAATGAAAAACTGTTTTTT.

The chain uses TRBV5-4 and TRBJ2-3, with 7 bases identical to TRBD2. J was trimmed by 8 bases and V by 0 bases; bases with no gene match: 3. Germline V gives CDR1 SGHNT, CDR2 YYREEE (reference sequence). The CDR3 is 13 amino acids. The CDR3 sequence: CASSLAWEGTQYF. The CDR3 DNA reads TGTGCCAGCAGCTTGGCCTGGGAGGGTACGCAGTATTTT.

This sequence joins TRBV19 and TRBJ2-3; maybe TRBD2 (5 bases). Germline V gene lookup returns CDR1 LNHDA and CDR2 SQIVND (reference sequence). V lost 2 bases and J lost 4, with 10 bases in between. The CDR3 consists of 14 residues. The chain's CDR3 is CASSISLASDTQYF. As DNA, the CDR3 is TGTGCCAGTAGTATAAGCCTAGCATCAGATACGCAGTATTTT. Complete variable domain (other parts from reference TRBV19 and TRBJ2-3): DGGITQSPKYLFRKEGQNVTLSCEQNLNHDAMYWYRQDPGQGLRLIYYSQIVNDFQKGDIAEGYSVSREKKESFPLTVTSAQKNPTAFYLCASSISLASDTQYFGPGTRLTVL.

The chain uses TRBV9 and TRBJ2-1, with TRBD2 identical over 11 bases. The germline V gene encodes CDR1 SGDLS and CDR2 YYNGEE. This CDR3 is built from 16 residues. With V trimmed by 3 bases and J by 3 bases, 5 bases remained unmatched. DNA for the CDR3: TGTGCCAGCAGCGACACCGGGACTAGCGGCTACAATGAGCAGTTCTTC. Protein sequence: CASSDTGTSGYNEQFF.

A single count supports this clone. This chain connects TRBV18 to TRBJ1-1; D gene uncertain. Germline assignment: CDR1 KGHSH and CDR2 LQKENI. The ends were cut back, 3 bases at V and 3 bases at J, with 8 bases in the middle. This CDR3 is 13 amino acids long. This CDR3 is CASSPMRDTEAFF. CDR3 nucleotide sequence: TGTGCCAGCTCACCGATGAGGGACACTGAAGCTTTCTTT.

The count of this clone is one. The rearrangement joins TRBV5-4 to TRBJ2-3, with TRBD2 matching over 9 bases. The CDR3 is 16 amino acids. Trimming at V came to 4 bases and at J to 4 bases, leaving 10 bases not matched to a gene. Germline CDR1 reads SGHNT; CDR2 reads YYREEE (reference sequence). The CDR3 DNA is TGTGCCAGCAGCCCTGAGGGGCGGGGGGGCTCAGATACGCAGTATTTT. Protein: CASSPEGRGGSDTQYF.

The chain couples TRBV5-5 to TRBJ1-1; the D gene is possibly TRBD1 (6 bases). Germline V CDR1 and CDR2: SGHKS, YYEKEE (reference sequence). The V gene lost 0 bases and the J gene lost 11 bases, with 14 bases spanning the gap. The CDR3 is 13 amino acids. The CDR3 spells CASSLEGSQGAFF. CDR3 sequence (DNA): TGTGCCAGCAGCTTGGAAGGTAGTCAGGGGGCTTTCTTT.

The genes are TRBV18 and TRBJ1-1; D possibly corresponds to TRBD1 (6 bases). The CDR3 sequence is 14 residues long. Germline V CDR1 and CDR2: KGHSH, LQKENI. Trimming stripped 2 bases from V and 9 bases from J, with 16 bases between. The chain's CDR3 is CASSPVNRAVKAFF. CDR3 nucleotide sequence: TGTGCCAGCTCACCAGTTAACAGGGCCGTTAAAGCTTTCTTT. Full variable domain (rest looked up from reference TRBV18 and TRBJ1-1): NAGVMQNPRHLVRRRGQEARLRCSPMKGHSHVYWYRQLPEEGLKFMVYLQKENIIDESGMPKERFSAEFPKEGPSILRIQQVVRGDSAAYFCASSPVNRAVKAFFGQGTRLTVV.

The V and J genes are TRBV7-9 and TRBJ2-3; 8 nucleotides match TRBD1. CDR3 length: 16 residues. J lost 5 bases, V lost 6 bases, and 13 bases had no gene match. Per the germline V gene, CDR1 is SEHNR and CDR2 is FQNEAQ (reference sequence). The CDR3 DNA follows: TGTGCCAGCAGACATGGACAGGGTGCAGGGTTAGATACGCAGTATTTT. As protein: CASRHGQGAGLDTQYF.

The chain employs TRBV6-6 and TRBJ1-2, with 10 bases matching TRBD1. The germline V gene encodes CDR1 MNHNY and CDR2 SVGAGI (reference sequence). V dropped 6 bases and J dropped 8; count of bases not matched to a gene: 9. The CDR3 contains 14 residues. The CDR3 DNA reads TGTGCCAGCAGCCGACAGGGGGCAGTCCGGGGCTACACCTTC. Its translation is CASSRQGAVRGYTF.

The chain uses TRBV7-2 and TRBJ2-3; 11 bases are a match to TRBD2. The germline CDR1 and CDR2 sequences are SGHTA and FQGNSA. The CDR3 loop spans 16 amino acids. Trimming at V came to 6 bases and at J to 0 bases, leaving 5 bases not matched to a gene. CDR3 bases: TGTGCCAGCAGAAAGGGACTAGCGGCAAGCACAGATACGCAGTATTTT. Translated: CASRKGLAASTDTQYF. Looking up the rest from reference TRBV7-2 and TRBJ2-3 gives the full variable domain: GAGVSQSPSNKVTEKGKDVELRCDPISGHTALYWYRQSLGQGLEFLIYFQGNSAPDKSGLPSDRFSAERTGGSVSTLTIQRTQQEDSAVYLCASRKGLAASTDTQYFGPGTRLTVL.

In its sample, this clone was seen a few times. This chain uses TRBV19 with TRBJ1-6; 8 nucleotides agree with TRBD1. Per the germline V gene, CDR1 is LNHDA and CDR2 is SQIVND (reference sequence). CDR3 length: 12 residues. The junction had 5 bases not matched to a gene; V was cut back by 9 bases and J by 10 bases. The CDR3 region has the DNA TGTGCCAGCAAGACAGGGGACTCACCCCTCCACTTT. Protein: CASKTGDSPLHF.

The V gene is TRBV6-4, the J gene TRBJ2-1, with D possibly TRBD1 on 7 matching bases. The V gene lost 0 bases and the J gene lost 8 bases, with 14 bases spanning the gap. Germline V gene lookup returns CDR1 MRHNA and CDR2 SNTAGT. There are 15 residues in the CDR3. The CDR3 DNA follows: TGTGCCAGCAGTGACTCGCAGGGGGGCTCCGATGAGCAGTTCTTC. Translated, it gives CASSDSQGGSDEQFF.

This clone has just one count. The chain carries TRBV2 and TRBJ1-1; D is ambiguous. Germline loops: CDR1 SNHLY, CDR2 FYNNEI. The length of the CDR3 is 13 residues. Trimming took 4 bases from V and 6 from J, leaving 12 bases between them. CDR3 in DNA: TGTGCCAGCAGTGGATCTTTAGTGGCTGAAGCTTTCTTT. Its translation: CASSGSLVAEAFF.

In its sample, this clone was seen once. This chain joins TRBV27 and TRBJ2-3, with TRBD2 matching 8 bases. The CDR3 consists of 19 residues. With V trimmed by 4 bases and J by 3 bases, 18 bases remained unmatched. CDR1 MNHEY and CDR2 SMNVEV come from the germline V gene (reference sequence). The CDR3 is CASSSAGGADPSSTDTQYF. For the CDR3, the DNA is TGTGCCAGCAGTTCAGCCGGGGGGGCGGATCCCTCAAGTACAGATACGCAGTATTTT.

The J gene is TRBJ1-5, the V gene TRBV28; the D gene is possibly TRBD1 (6 bases). CDR3 length equals 15 residues. The germline V gene has CDR1 MDHEN and CDR2 SYDVKM. Trimming shortened V by 5 bases and J by 1 base, and 12 bases separated the two germline ends. CDR3: CASSPQGPSNQPQHF. In DNA, the CDR3 is TGTGCCAGCAGTCCTCAGGGGCCGAGCAATCAGCCCCAGCATTTT.

The CDR3 is CASSLFSITDTQYF. Here the CDR3 DNA reads TGTGCCAGCAGCTTATTTTCTATCACAGATACGCAGTATTTT. The chain combines TRBV7-2 with TRBJ2-3; the D is unclear. This CDR3 is built from 14 residues. Germline V lookup: CDR1 SGHTA, CDR2 FQGNSA. Deletions cut 2 bases from V and 2 bases from J, with 8 bases between.

This chain links TRBV20-1 with TRBJ2-5; no definite D call. The V end lost 4 bases, the J end lost 5 bases, and 8 bases lay between the germline ends. The V gene's germline CDR1 is DFQATT and CDR2 SNEGSKA (reference sequence). The CDR3 totals 11 residues. The CDR3 protein is CSATKSETQYF. CDR3 nucleotide sequence: TGCAGTGCTACCAAGAGTGAGACCCAGTACTTC.

The chain couples TRBV28 to TRBJ1-5; D may be TRBD1 (6 bases). This CDR3 contains 15 residues. Trimming shortened V by 3 bases and J by 4 bases, and 13 bases separated the two germline ends. Germline CDR1 MDHEN, CDR2 SYDVKM. CDR3 sequence reads: CASSLDSFLNQPQHF. For the CDR3, the DNA is TGTGCCAGCAGTTTGGACAGCTTTCTTAATCAGCCCCAGCATTTT.

The chain has TRBV10-1 and TRBJ2-5; perhaps TRBD2 as D (5 bases). Germline assignment: CDR1 WNHNN and CDR2 SYGVQD (reference sequence). Trimming took off 8 bases at V and 2 bases at J, with 12 bases between the two ends. The CDR3 contains 13 residues. The DNA of the CDR3 is TGCGCCAGCTCCGGACTGTATCAAGAGACCCAGTACTTC. Amino acid sequence: CASSGLYQETQYF.

The J gene is TRBJ2-2, the V gene TRBV18, with 9 bases fitting TRBD1. V lost 5 bases and J lost 0; bases outside the gene matches: 10. The CDR3 covers 18 residues. CDR1 KGHSH and CDR2 LQKENI come from the germline V gene. The CDR3 reads CASSMRTGEMANTGELFF. The DNA of the CDR3 is TGTGCCAGCTCAATGAGGACAGGGGAGATGGCGAACACCGGGGAGCTGTTTTTT.

J is TRBJ1-3 and V is TRBV18; D remains unclear. The CDR3 loop spans 14 amino acids. Trimming shortened V by 2 bases and J by 3 bases, and 8 bases separated the two germline ends. CDR1 is KGHSH, CDR2 LQKENI, per germline. The DNA of the CDR3 is TGTGCCAGCTCACCAGAGGAAATTGGAAACACCATATATTTT. Its translation: CASSPEEIGNTIYF.

The genes are TRBV7-3 and TRBJ2-3; no firm D call. The CDR3 contains 14 residues. Germline V lookup: CDR1 SGHTA, CDR2 FQGTGA. The ends were cut back, 1 base at V and 7 bases at J, with 12 bases in the middle. DNA for the CDR3: TGTGCCAGCAGCTTAAGTGCGGCCGACTATACGCAGTATTTT. Protein: CASSLSAADYTQYF.